The present TCR beta chain was sequenced within a study of CD8 T cells in ankylosing spondylitis (dated by TCRdb to about 2017). For the study in its entirety: To find TCR variants linked to disease, the study profiled T cell receptor beta repertoires in ankylosing spondylitis patients and healthy donors. The full study cohort comprised about 25 ankylosing spondylitis patients and over 95 healthy donors. Peripheral blood was sampled, and synovial fluid was also collected from ankylosing spondylitis patients.

The table lists this clonotype with many counts. Its antigen specificity is not known. Qualities for individual bases were not recorded, and no much larger clone is one base off. On the study overall, not on this receptor specifically: According to the report, matched synovial fluid samples from ankylosing spondylitis patients were significantly enriched for the disease-linked clones. A TCR beta motif made up of several highly homologous amino acid variants appeared to be characteristic of blood from ankylosing spondylitis patients. The disease-linked clones showed a CD8+ phenotype and occurred at relatively low frequencies in peripheral blood. Some of the motif variants had been reported before in the synovial fluid and blood of reactive arthritis patients, a finding that suggests common disease-initiation mechanisms.

Sequencing instrument: Illumina HiSeq 2500. Quantitative 5'-RACE with molecular barcodes was used to prepare TCR beta libraries. The study's processing was this. To identify disease-linked TCR variants, a new computational method was used, one built on a probabilistic model of VDJ rearrangement. TCRdb applied fastp at Q25 and MiXCR to the public reads, then kept only in-frame beta chains. CDR3 protein sequences are deduplicated, and each keeps its most common genes and DNA. None of the V and J calls come from the authors' own analysis; TCRdb made them. Within this sample are 55,000 or so distinct CDR3 sequences, with about 7% of them counted one time only. The biggest ten clones account for around 8.7% of the sample. V is cut by 1 base and J by 1 base, and the space between the germline ends is 14 bases. The germline V gene provides CDR1 SGHRS and CDR2 YFSETQ. Taken from cysteine to phenylalanine, the CDR3 has 16 residues. The DNA shown is the 48-base CDR3, in frame from base 1.

The TCR was taken from a female donor with ankylosing spondylitis or in good health (not recorded which). Rearrangement joined TRBV5-1 to TRBJ1-1; no D gene call is confident. The source material was blood, either unsorted or a sorted T cell fraction (not recorded which). This receptor carries the CDR3 CASSLYHSAENTEAFF. The DNA is as follows: TGCGCCAGCAGCTTGTATCACAGTGCGGAGAACACTGAAGCTTTCTTT.